This T cell receptor (beta chain) was captured by sequencing in a study of blood T cell repertoires in COVID-19. Assay used: immunoSEQ multiplex PCR; TCRdb lists only in-frame clones, some missing. The profile covers about 30,000 clones, with approximately 88% appearing a single time and 11% to 15% taken by the ten largest. The junction had 10 bases not matched to a gene; V was cut back by 2 bases and J by 7 bases. This CDR3 region has 17 residues. In germline, CDR1 is SGHRS, CDR2 YFSETQ. The TCR sequence derives from a man aged 55 to 70 with active COVID-19. The chain links TRBV5-1 to TRBJ2-1, with 12 bases identical to TRBD2. The source material was peripheral blood. CDR3 residues: CASSLPGLAGSSNEQFF. The CDR3, as DNA: TGCGCCAGCAGCTTACCTGGACTAGCGGGATCAAGTAATGAGCAGTTCTTC.